Presented here are 21 T cell receptor beta chains from one specimen sequenced in a study of molecular identifiers for immune sequencing clone quantification. TCRdb re-called the PCR reads through MiXCR, storing one row per CDR3 protein. The repertoire consists of around 480,000 distinct CDR3 sequences, with roughly 26% occurring once and the leading ten covering approximately 0.8%. The sequenced sample consisted of naive CD8+ T cells from blood, with Jurkat cell RNA spiked in. Stated subset: FACS-sorted CD8+CD4-CCR7+CD45RA+ naive T cells. The receptors here all came from a human donor in good health. Some libraries in this study had Jurkat cell RNA spiked in.

This clonotype was counted many times. The J gene is TRBJ2-3, the V gene TRBV5-6; D tentatively fits TRBD1 or TRBD2 (6 bases each). This CDR3 comprises 17 residues. Germline-derived CDR1 and CDR2 are SGHDT and YYEEEE. Deletions cut 4 bases from V and 0 bases from J, with 18 bases between. Written as DNA, the CDR3 is TGTGCCAGCAGCGCGGGACAACAGATCTCTAGCACAGATACGCAGTATTTT. Residues: CASSAGQQISSTDTQYF. Based on the CDR3 plus reference TRBV5-6 and TRBJ2-3, the full variable domain is DAGVTQSPTHLIKTRGQQVTLRCSPKSGHDTVSWYQQALGQGPQFIFQYYEEEERQRGNFPDRFSGHQFPNYSSELNVNALLLGDSALYLCASSAGQQISSTDTQYFGPGTRLTVL.

The table lists this clonotype with a few counts. The chain couples TRBV7-2 to TRBJ2-7; D is uncertain. Trimming pared 2 bases from V and 5 bases from J, leaving 16 bases between. Germline assignment: CDR1 SGHTA and CDR2 FQGNSA. The CDR3 has 15 amino acids. The DNA of the CDR3 is TGTGCCAGCAGCTTATATGGACCAGAACCCCACGAGCAGTACTTC. Translation gives CASSLYGPEPHEQYF.

V is TRBV19 and J is TRBJ2-3, with D tentatively TRBD2 (5 bases). V shed 3 bases and J shed 3 bases, with 13 bases lying between them. Germline-derived CDR1 and CDR2 are LNHDA and SQIVND (reference sequence). The CDR3 totals 15 residues. CDR3 sequence reads: CASSIGGWGTDTQYF. DNA of the CDR3: TGTGCCAGTAGTATCGGCGGGTGGGGAACAGATACGCAGTATTTT.

This rearrangement joins TRBV5-1 to TRBJ2-7; D remains ambiguous. The CDR3 contains 14 residues. V shed 1 base and J shed 5 bases, with 13 bases lying between them. Germline values: CDR1 SGHRS, CDR2 YFSETQ. CDR3 in DNA: TGCGCCAGCAGCTTGTATAGTGGGCAGGACGAGCAGTACTTC. Encoded protein: CASSLYSGQDEQYF.

V and J are TRBV12-3 or TRBV12-4 and TRBJ2-5; D might be TRBD2 (6 bases). Trimming removed 5 bases at V and 4 bases at J, with 20 bases between. The CDR3 is 16 amino acids. CDR3 amino acids: CASSLLGARGPETQYF. CDR3 sequence (DNA): TGTGCCAGCAGTCTATTAGGGGCGCGGGGCCCAGAGACCCAGTACTTC.

This clonotype has more than one count but fewer than ten. The chain joins TRBV12-3 or TRBV12-4 to TRBJ1-1; 11 bases line up with TRBD1. V lost 5 bases to trimming and J lost 3 bases; unmatched junction nucleotides: 5. The CDR3 is 15 residues long. The CDR3 DNA reads TGTGCCAGCAGTGAGGACAGGGGGCTGTACACTGAAGCTTTCTTT. Protein sequence: CASSEDRGLYTEAFF.

This clonotype was recorded at least ten times. CDR3 nucleotide sequence: TGCAGTGCTAGTTTTAGCGGGGGTTACGGCTACGAGCAGTACTTC. Translating it yields CSASFSGGYGYEQYF. The chain has TRBV20-1 and TRBJ2-7; TRBD2 matches at 9 bases. J lost 3 bases, V lost 3 bases, and 9 bases had no gene match. Germline V gene sequence: CDR1 DFQATT, CDR2 SNEGSKA (reference sequence). This CDR3 has 15 amino acids.

Note on this clonotype: Just one base apart from a much larger clone, this may be a read error. The chain couples TRBV18 to TRBJ2-7, with 10 bases that match TRBD1. The CDR3 length is 15 residues. Germline V lookup: CDR1 KGHSH, CDR2 LQKENI. The junction had 2 bases not matched to a gene; V was cut back by 0 bases and J by 3 bases. As DNA, the CDR3 is TGTGCCAGCTCACCACCGGGACAGGGGATCTACGAGCAGTACTTC. Translation: CASSPPGQGIYEQYF.

This clonotype was picked up many times. The chain couples TRBV5-1 to TRBJ2-7, with TRBD1 matching 7 bases. Germline-derived CDR1 and CDR2 are SGHRS and YFSETQ. V trimming: 1 base; J trimming: 4 bases; junction bases outside the gene matches: 2. CDR3 length: 13 residues. Here the CDR3 reads CASSLKQGYEQYF. In nucleotides, the CDR3 is TGCGCCAGCAGCTTGAAACAGGGGTACGAGCAGTACTTC.

With respect to this clonotype: At one end the junction does not follow the germline gene, possibly because of a read error. DNA for the CDR3: TGTGGCAGCAGCTTTTCGGGGGGGGCCCCAGATACGCAGTATTTT. It encodes CGSSFSGGAPDTQYF. The J gene is TRBJ2-3, the V gene TRBV5-4, with TRBD2 matching over 8 bases. The CDR3 is 15 amino acids. Germline V gene sequence: CDR1 SGHNT, CDR2 YYREEE (reference sequence).

This clonotype has just a few counts. Just one base apart from a much larger clone, this may be a read error. In nucleotides, the CDR3 is TGTGCCAGCAGTTACTCCCCCGCAGGGACCGGGGCCAGCGTCCTGACTTTC. Translated, it gives CASSYSPAGTGASVLTF. This chain joins TRBV6-6 and TRBJ2-6; D could derive from TRBD1 or TRBD2 (5 bases each). CDR1 and CDR2 (germline): MNHNY, SVGAGI (reference sequence). The CDR3 is 17 amino acids.

The chain has TRBV7-9 and TRBJ2-1; TRBD2 is a possible D gene (6 bases). Between the trimmed V and J ends, which lost 1 base and 7 bases, there was a span of 11 bases. This CDR3 spans 14 amino acids. Germline CDR1 SEHNR, CDR2 FQNEAQ (reference sequence). As DNA, the CDR3 is TGTGCCAGCAGCTTAGGACTAGGTCTAAATGAGCAGTTCTTC. This gives the protein CASSLGLGLNEQFF.

The chain uses TRBV18 and TRBJ2-7; D is tentatively TRBD1 or TRBD2 (5 bases each). The germline V gene has CDR1 KGHSH and CDR2 LQKENI. CDR3 length: 14 amino acids. The V end was cut by 2 bases, the J end by 2 bases, with 10 bases between. The CDR3 loop is CASSPSGTAYEQYF. The CDR3 region has the DNA TGTGCCAGCTCACCATCCGGGACGGCCTACGAGCAGTACTTC.

The chain is built from TRBV6-5 and TRBJ2-7, with 11 bases lining up with TRBD2. CDR1 is MNHEY and CDR2 is SVGAGI in the germline V gene. This CDR3 is 15 amino acids long. Trimming cost V 4 bases and J 0 bases; bases outside gene matches: 2. The CDR3 loop is CASSSTSGDSYEQYF. As DNA, the CDR3 is TGTGCCAGCAGTTCGACTAGCGGGGACTCCTACGAGCAGTACTTC.

Remarks on this clonotype: The junction shows a germline mismatch at one end, possibly a read error. The J gene is TRBJ2-2, the V gene TRBV7-3; either TRBD1 or TRBD2 may fit D (5 bases each). This CDR3 comprises 17 residues. Germline CDR1 SGHTA, CDR2 FQGTGA. CDR3 protein: CASSFPGPPSDTGKLFF. As DNA, the CDR3 is TGTGCCAGCAGCTTCCCGGGACCGCCTTCGGACACCGGGAAGCTGTTTTTT.

This chain links TRBV4-3 with TRBJ2-5; 7 nucleotides match TRBD2. The germline V gene encodes CDR1 LGHNA and CDR2 YSLEER. The CDR3 has 15 amino acids. The J segment lost 5 bases and the V segment lost 1 base, leaving 7 bases of the junction unmatched. CDR3 in DNA: TGCGCCAGCAGCCAAGGCGCGGGAGTCGAGGAGACCCAGTACTTC. Translated, it gives CASSQGAGVEETQYF.

This chain connects TRBV30 to TRBJ2-5; tentative D call: TRBD1 (5 bases). The CDR3 totals 15 residues. Trimming pared 0 bases from V and 5 bases from J, leaving 16 bases between. Per germline, CDR1 GTSNPN and CDR2 SVGIG (reference sequence). CDR3: CAWSVGVQSAETQYF. The CDR3 region has the DNA TGTGCCTGGAGTGTAGGGGTACAGTCAGCCGAGACCCAGTACTTC. Full variable domain (remainder filled in from reference TRBV30 and TRBJ2-5): SQTIHQWPATLVQPVGSPLSLECTVEGTSNPNLYWYRQAAGRGLQLLFYSVGIGQISSEVPQNLSASRPQDRQFILSSKKLLLSDSGFYLCAWSVGVQSAETQYFGPGTRLLVL.

The chain joins TRBV30 to TRBJ2-7; D remains unclear. The CDR3 runs to 13 residues. Looked up from germline, CDR1 is GTSNPN and CDR2 is SVGIG (reference sequence). V gave up 0 bases and J gave up 1 base, with 7 bases separating them. The CDR3 loop reads CAWSVSVSYEQYF. CDR3 nucleotides: TGTGCCTGGAGTGTGTCAGTATCCTACGAGCAGTACTTC.

Of note for this clonotype: A much larger clone lies a single base off, so this may be a read error. The V gene is TRBV28, the J gene TRBJ1-1; no firm D call. V was trimmed by 3 bases and J by 2 bases, leaving 13 bases between them. CDR1 and CDR2 from the germline V gene are MDHEN and SYDVKM. This CDR3 is built from 15 residues. The CDR3 DNA follows: TGTGCCAGCAGTTTGCGCCCCATTGGCAACACTGAAGCTTTCTTT. This translates into CASSLRPIGNTEAFF.

The sample holds a few counts of this clonotype. V gene TRBV6-6 combines with J gene TRBJ2-1; D unresolved. CDR3 length equals 14 residues. Germline V gene data show CDR1 as MNHNY and CDR2 as SVGAGI (reference sequence). The V gene lost 4 bases and the J gene lost 2 bases, with 9 bases spanning the gap. DNA for the CDR3: TGTGCCAGCAGTTCAGATGGCACCTACAATGAGCAGTTCTTC. Its translation: CASSSDGTYNEQFF.

The gene calls are TRBV2 and TRBJ1-4, with 7 bases lining up with TRBD1. Germline V gene data show CDR1 as SNHLY and CDR2 as FYNNEI. The CDR3 extends over 14 amino acids. J lost 5 bases, V lost 6 bases, and 6 bases had no gene match. The CDR3 DNA reads TGTGCCAGCAGGGGGACAGTCCTGAATGAAAAACTGTTTTTT. Amino acid sequence: CASRGTVLNEKLFF. Supplemented by reference TRBV2 and TRBJ1-4, the full variable domain reads EPEVTQTPSHQVTQMGQEVILRCVPISNHLYFYWYRQILGQKVEFLVSFYNNEISEKSEIFDDQFSVERPDGSNFTLKIRSTKLEDSAMYFCASRGTVLNEKLFFGSGTQLSVL.